This T cell receptor beta chain was profiled in a study of blood T cell repertoires in COVID-19. Study as a whole: Donors in the United States, Italy and Spain gave samples during acute or convalescent COVID-19. T cells, B-cell-depleted T cells, or PBMCs provided the cDNA or gDNA that served as material.

Authors' analysis steps: Amplified reference gene primers provided the basis for estimating nucleated cell counts. This table comes from immunoSEQ multiplex PCR, and its TCRdb copy is limited to in-frame clones, with some not included. V, J and clone size are those of that table, while D and trimming were read from the DNA. The data contain 140,000 or so clones, around 86% of them singletons. The CDR3 contains 18 residues. With 4 bases clipped from V and 3 bases from J, the junction kept 17 bases outside the gene matches. The V gene's germline CDR1 is MNHNS and CDR2 SASEGT. This clone has only one observation.

This TCR came from a human donor in a cohort sampled during active COVID-19. The chain combines TRBV6-1 with TRBJ2-7; 8 bases match TRBD1. The sequenced sample was peripheral blood. This CDR3 reads CASSVYRGSPDIIYEQYF. Written as DNA, the CDR3 is TGTGCCAGCAGTGTTTACAGGGGGTCACCAGACATTATCTACGAGCAGTACTTC.